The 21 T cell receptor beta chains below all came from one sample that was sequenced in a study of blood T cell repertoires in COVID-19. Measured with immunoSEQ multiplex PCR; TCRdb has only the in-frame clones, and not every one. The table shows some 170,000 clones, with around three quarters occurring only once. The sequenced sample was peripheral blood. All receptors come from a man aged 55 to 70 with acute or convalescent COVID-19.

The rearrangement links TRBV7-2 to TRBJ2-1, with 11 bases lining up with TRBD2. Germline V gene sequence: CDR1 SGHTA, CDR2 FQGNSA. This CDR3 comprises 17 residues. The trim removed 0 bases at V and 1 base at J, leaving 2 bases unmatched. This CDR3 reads CASSLASGGGSYNEQFF. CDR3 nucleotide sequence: TGTGCCAGCAGCTTAGCTAGCGGGGGGGGTTCCTACAATGAGCAGTTCTTC.

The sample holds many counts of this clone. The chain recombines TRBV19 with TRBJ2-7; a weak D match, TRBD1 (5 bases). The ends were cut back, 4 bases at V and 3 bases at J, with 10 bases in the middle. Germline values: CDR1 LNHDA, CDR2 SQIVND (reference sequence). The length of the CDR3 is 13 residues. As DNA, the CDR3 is TGTGCCAGTAGTAGAGACAGAGGCTACGAGCAGTACTTC. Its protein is CASSRDRGYEQYF.

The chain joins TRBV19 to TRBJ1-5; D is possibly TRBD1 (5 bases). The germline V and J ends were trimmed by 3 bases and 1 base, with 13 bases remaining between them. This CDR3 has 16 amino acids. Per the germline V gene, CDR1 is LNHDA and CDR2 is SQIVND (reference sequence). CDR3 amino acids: CASSMRVGGSNQPQHF. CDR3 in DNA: TGTGCCAGTAGTATGAGGGTTGGGGGGAGCAATCAGCCCCAGCATTTT.

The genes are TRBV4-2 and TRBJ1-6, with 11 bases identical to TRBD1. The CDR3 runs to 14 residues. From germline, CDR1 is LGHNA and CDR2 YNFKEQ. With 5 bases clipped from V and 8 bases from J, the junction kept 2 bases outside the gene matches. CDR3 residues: CASSEGQGDSPLHF. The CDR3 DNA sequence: TGTGCCAGCAGCGAGGGACAGGGGGATTCACCCCTCCACTTT.

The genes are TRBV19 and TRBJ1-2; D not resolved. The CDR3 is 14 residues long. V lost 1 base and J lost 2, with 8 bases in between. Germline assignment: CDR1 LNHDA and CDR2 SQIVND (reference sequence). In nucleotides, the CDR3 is TGTGCCAGTAGTATAGGACGGGTCAACTATGGCTACACCTTC. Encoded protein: CASSIGRVNYGYTF.

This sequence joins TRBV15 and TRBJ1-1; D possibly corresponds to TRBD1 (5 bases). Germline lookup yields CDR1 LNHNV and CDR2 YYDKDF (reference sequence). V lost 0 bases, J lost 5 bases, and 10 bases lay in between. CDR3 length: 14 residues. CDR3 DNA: TGTGCCACCAGCAGAGACCAGGGAAGGACTGAAGCTTTCTTT. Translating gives CATSRDQGRTEAFF.

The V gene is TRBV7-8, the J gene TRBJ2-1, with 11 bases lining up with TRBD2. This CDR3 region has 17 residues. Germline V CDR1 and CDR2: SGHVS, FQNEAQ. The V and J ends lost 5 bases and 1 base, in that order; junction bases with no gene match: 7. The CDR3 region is CASSLGLAGGSYNEQFF. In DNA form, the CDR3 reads TGTGCCAGCAGCCTGGGGCTAGCGGGGGGATCCTACAATGAGCAGTTCTTC.

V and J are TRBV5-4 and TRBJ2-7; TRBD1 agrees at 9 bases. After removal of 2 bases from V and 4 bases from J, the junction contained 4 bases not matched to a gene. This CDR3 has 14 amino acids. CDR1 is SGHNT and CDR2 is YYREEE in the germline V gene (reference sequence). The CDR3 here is CASSLQGAPYEQYF. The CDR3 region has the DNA TGTGCCAGCAGCTTACAGGGGGCGCCGTACGAGCAGTACTTC.

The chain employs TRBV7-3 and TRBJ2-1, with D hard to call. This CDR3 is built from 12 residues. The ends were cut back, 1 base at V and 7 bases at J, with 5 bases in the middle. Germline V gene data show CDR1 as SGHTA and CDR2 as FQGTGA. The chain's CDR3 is CASSLKRNEQFF. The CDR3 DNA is TGTGCCAGCAGCTTAAAGAGAAATGAGCAGTTCTTC.

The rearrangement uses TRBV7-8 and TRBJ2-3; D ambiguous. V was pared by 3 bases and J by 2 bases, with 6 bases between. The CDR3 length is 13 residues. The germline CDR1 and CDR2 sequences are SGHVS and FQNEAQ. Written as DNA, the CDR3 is TGTGCCAGCAGCTTTGGGCCCACAGATACGCAGTATTTT. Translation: CASSFGPTDTQYF.

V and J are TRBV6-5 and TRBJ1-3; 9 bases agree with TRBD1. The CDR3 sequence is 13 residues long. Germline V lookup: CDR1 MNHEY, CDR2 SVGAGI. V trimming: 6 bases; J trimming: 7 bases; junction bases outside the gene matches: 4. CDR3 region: CASSTTGGNTIYF. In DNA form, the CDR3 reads TGTGCCAGCAGCACGACAGGGGGGAACACCATATATTTT.

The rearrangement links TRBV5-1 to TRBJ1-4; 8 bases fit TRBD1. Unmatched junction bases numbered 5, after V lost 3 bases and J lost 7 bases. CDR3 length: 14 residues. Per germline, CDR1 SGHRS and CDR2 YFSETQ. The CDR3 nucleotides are TGCGCCAGCAGCTCTTCAGGGGGCACTGAAAAACTGTTTTTT. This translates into CASSSSGGTEKLFF.

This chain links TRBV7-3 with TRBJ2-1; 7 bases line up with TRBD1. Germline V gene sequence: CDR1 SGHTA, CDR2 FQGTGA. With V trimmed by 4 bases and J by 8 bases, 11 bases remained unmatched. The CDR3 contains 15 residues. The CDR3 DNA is TGTGCCAGCAGCTCCACAGGGGCATTAGGTGATGAGCAGTTCTTC. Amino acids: CASSSTGALGDEQFF.

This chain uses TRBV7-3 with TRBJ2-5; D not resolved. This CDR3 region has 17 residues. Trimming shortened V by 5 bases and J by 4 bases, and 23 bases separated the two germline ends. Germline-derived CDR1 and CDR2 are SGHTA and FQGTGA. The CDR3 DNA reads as TGTGCCAGCAGCCTATCGGTTTTGACAATGTCCACAGAGACCCAGTACTTC. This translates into CASSLSVLTMSTETQYF.

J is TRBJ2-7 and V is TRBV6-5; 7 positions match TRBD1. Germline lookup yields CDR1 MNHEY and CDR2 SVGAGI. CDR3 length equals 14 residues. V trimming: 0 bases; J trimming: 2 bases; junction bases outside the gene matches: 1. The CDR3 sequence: CASSYSGTAYEQYF. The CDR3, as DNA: TGTGCCAGCAGTTACTCGGGGACAGCCTACGAGCAGTACTTC.

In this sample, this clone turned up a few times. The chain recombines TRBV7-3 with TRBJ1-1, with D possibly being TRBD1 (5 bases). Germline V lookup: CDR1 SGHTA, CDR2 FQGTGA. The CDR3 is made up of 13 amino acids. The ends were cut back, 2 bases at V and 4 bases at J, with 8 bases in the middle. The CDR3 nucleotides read TGTGCCAGCAGCTTATTCGGGGGCACTGAAGCTTTCTTT. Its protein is CASSLFGGTEAFF.

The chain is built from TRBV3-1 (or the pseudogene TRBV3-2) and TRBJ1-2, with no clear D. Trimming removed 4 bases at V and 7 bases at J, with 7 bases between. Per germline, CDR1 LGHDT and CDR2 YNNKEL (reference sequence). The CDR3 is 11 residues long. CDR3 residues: CASSRRGGYTF. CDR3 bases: TGTGCCAGCAGCCGGCGGGGTGGCTACACCTTC.

The chain's CDR3 is CASSGGDSTSTDTQYF. The CDR3 bases are TGTGCCAGCAGCGGAGGGGACTCGACAAGCACAGATACGCAGTATTTT. The chain has TRBV11-2 and TRBJ2-3; TRBD2 might be the D (6 bases). The germline CDR1 and CDR2 sequences are SGHAT and FQNNGV. The CDR3 consists of 16 residues. Trimming took off 5 bases at V and 0 bases at J, with 15 bases between the two ends.

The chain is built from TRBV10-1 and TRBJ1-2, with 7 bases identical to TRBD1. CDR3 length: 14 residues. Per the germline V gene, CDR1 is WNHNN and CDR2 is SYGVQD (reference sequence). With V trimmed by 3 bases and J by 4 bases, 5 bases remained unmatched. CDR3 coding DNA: TGCGCCAGCAGTGACCAACGGACAGGCTATGGCTACACCTTC. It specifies CASSDQRTGYGYTF.

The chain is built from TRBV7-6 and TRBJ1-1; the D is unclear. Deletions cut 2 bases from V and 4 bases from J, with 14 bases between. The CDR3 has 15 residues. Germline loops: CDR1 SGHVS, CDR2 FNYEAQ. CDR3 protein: CASSLSGVLGTEAFF. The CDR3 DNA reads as TGTGCCAGCAGCTTATCCGGGGTTCTCGGCACTGAAGCTTTCTTT.

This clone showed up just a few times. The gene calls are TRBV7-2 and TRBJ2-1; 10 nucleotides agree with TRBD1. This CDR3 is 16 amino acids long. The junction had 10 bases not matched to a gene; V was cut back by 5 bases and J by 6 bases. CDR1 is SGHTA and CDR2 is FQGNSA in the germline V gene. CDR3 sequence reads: CASSLQARTGGNEQFF. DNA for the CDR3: TGTGCCAGCAGCCTACAGGCAAGGACAGGGGGCAATGAGCAGTTCTTC.